One T cell receptor beta chain is described in this entry. Its antigen is currently unknown. This specimen belongs to a study of T cell responses to AZD1222 COVID-19 vaccine. V was shortened by 2 bases and J by 3 bases, with 8 bases between the two germline ends. From germline, CDR1 is SGDLS and CDR2 YYNGEE. The CDR3 is made up of 14 amino acids. Clones were read by immunoSEQ multiplex PCR, and TCRdb kept only the in-frame ones, dropping some. Among 150,000 to 200,000 clones listed, 80% to 95% were seen once. Study results and caveats: White British donors predominated, females outnumbered males, and clonal diversity was possibly underestimated. Spike-specific TCRs gained breadth and depth after people received two AZD1222 doses. Repertoires in all cases were sampled only once the peak T cell response had passed.

This specimen was peripheral blood, taken 28 days after the second AZD1222 dose. The chain uses TRBV9 and TRBJ2-2; D ambiguous. This receptor was taken from an adult who received the AZD1222 COVID-19 vaccine. The CDR3 here is CASSVAFYTGELFF. CDR3 DNA: TGTGCCAGCAGCGTGGCCTTTTACACCGGGGAGCTGTTTTTT.